This T cell receptor beta chain was documented in a study of T cell responses to AZD1222 COVID-19 vaccine. Deletions cut 5 bases from V and 1 base from J, with 12 bases between. Germline assignment: CDR1 SGHNT and CDR2 YYREEE (reference sequence). The CDR3 has 14 amino acids. Libraries were prepared by immunoSEQ multiplex PCR; TCRdb keeps only in-frame clonotypes and omits some of them. The data contain around 75,000 clones, around 84% of them singletons. This chain uses TRBV5-4 with TRBJ1-1, with D possibly TRBD1 on 5 matching bases. This clonotype was obtained from an adult in good health. This sample comprised peripheral blood, obtained on day 0 of AZD1222 vaccination. CDR3 bases: TGTGCCAGCAGGCAGGGAGGTAAGAACACTGAAGCTTTCTTT. Amino acids: CASRQGGKNTEAFF.